The 17 T cell receptor beta chains reported below all come from one sample, sequenced in a study of T cell responses to AZD1222 COVID-19 vaccine. Only in-frame clones appear in the TCRdb table, and some are missing; sequencing was by immunoSEQ multiplex PCR. The table lists 100,000 to 150,000 clones, roughly 93% of them singletons, with around 1% in the top ten. Sequenced material: peripheral blood, taken 28 days after the second AZD1222 dose. These receptors were taken from an adult who received the AZD1222 COVID-19 vaccine.

The chain has TRBV7-9 and TRBJ1-3; unclear D gene. Trimming took 4 bases from V and 0 from J, leaving 7 bases between them. Germline CDR1 and CDR2: SEHNR and FQNEAQ (reference sequence). The length of the CDR3 is 14 residues. CDR3 nucleotide sequence: TGTGCCAGCAGCTCTCAAGACTCTGGAAACACCATATATTTT. Amino acid sequence: CASSSQDSGNTIYF.

The chain recombines TRBV5-4 with TRBJ2-2; D possibly corresponds to TRBD1 (6 bases). Germline V gene sequence: CDR1 SGHNT, CDR2 YYREEE (reference sequence). V was clipped by 1 base and J by 4 bases, with 11 bases between them. CDR3 length: 15 residues. The CDR3 region has the DNA TGTGCCAGCAGCTTGAACAGGGAGTTCACCGGGGAGCTGTTTTTT. Protein: CASSLNREFTGELFF. Full variable domain (outside the CDR3, taken from reference TRBV5-4 and TRBJ2-2): ETGVTQSPTHLIKTRGQQVTLRCSSQSGHNTVSWYQQALGQGPQFIFQYYREEENGRGNFPPRFSGLQFPNYSSELNVNALELDDSALYLCASSLNREFTGELFFGEGSRLTVL.

The chain joins TRBV5-1 to TRBJ1-1; D gene ambiguous. Germline-derived CDR1 and CDR2 are SGHRS and YFSETQ. The CDR3 runs to 15 residues. Trimming shortened V by 4 bases and J by 5 bases, and 18 bases separated the two germline ends. CDR3 coding DNA: TGCGCCAGCAGCAGGGAGGGTCGGCTTGAGACTGAAGCTTTCTTT. This translates into CASSREGRLETEAFF.

The chain joins TRBV12-3 or TRBV12-4 to TRBJ2-7, with a tentative D call TRBD2 (6 bases). This CDR3 contains 13 residues. Between the trimmed V and J ends, which lost 7 bases and 2 bases, there was a span of 12 bases. The CDR3 reads CASTFGSPYEQYF. The CDR3 DNA reads TGTGCCAGCACCTTCGGGAGTCCCTACGAGCAGTACTTC.

The rearrangement joins TRBV6-5 to TRBJ2-2, with D perhaps assigned TRBD1 or TRBD2 (5 bases each). Per germline, CDR1 MNHEY and CDR2 SVGAGI. CDR3 length: 14 amino acids. Trimming removed 6 bases at V and 6 bases at J, with 14 bases between. The CDR3 spells CASRQESGAGELFF. Here the CDR3 DNA reads TGTGCCAGCAGACAGGAAAGCGGCGCCGGGGAGCTGTTTTTT.

The rearrangement joins TRBV6-4 to TRBJ2-1; D unresolved. V was trimmed by 6 bases and J by 5 bases, leaving 2 bases between them. This CDR3 has 10 residues. From germline, CDR1 is MRHNA and CDR2 SNTAGT. The CDR3 region is CASRDNEQFF. CDR3 sequence (DNA): TGTGCCAGCAGGGACAATGAGCAGTTCTTC.

V is TRBV4-1 and J is TRBJ1-2; no reliable D call. V lost 0 bases and J 3 bases, leaving 11 bases between the germline ends. This CDR3 spans 15 amino acids. Germline CDR1 reads MGHRA; CDR2 reads YSYEKL. The CDR3 reads CASSQDFAQYYGYTF. CDR3 in DNA: TGCGCCAGCAGCCAAGATTTCGCACAGTACTATGGCTACACCTTC.

V is TRBV29-1 and J is TRBJ2-5; possible D gene TRBD2, 6 bases. This CDR3 comprises 14 residues. The germline CDR1 and CDR2 sequences are SQVTM and ANQGSEA. Trimming shortened V by 5 bases and J by 0 bases, and 13 bases separated the two germline ends. Written as DNA, the CDR3 is TGCAGCGTTCCCGAGGGACTTTACCAAGAGACCCAGTACTTC. Translating it yields CSVPEGLYQETQYF.

This clone came up once. The chain carries TRBV3-1 (or the pseudogene TRBV3-2) and TRBJ2-3, with TRBD1 matching over 9 bases. The V segment lost 1 base and the J segment 3 bases; nucleotides outside the gene matches: 5. Germline V gene lookup returns CDR1 LGHDT and CDR2 YNNKEL (reference sequence). The CDR3 is made up of 16 amino acids. The CDR3 protein is CASSQAHRGQTDTQYF. CDR3 nucleotide sequence: TGTGCCAGCAGCCAAGCTCACAGGGGGCAGACAGATACGCAGTATTTT.

The J gene is TRBJ2-1, the V gene TRBV5-6, with 10 bases matching TRBD1. The V segment lost 4 bases and the J segment 5 bases; nucleotides outside the gene matches: 9. Germline assignment: CDR1 SGHDT and CDR2 YYEEEE. This CDR3 has 16 residues. The CDR3 reads CASSPTGQGTNNEQFF. CDR3 in DNA: TGTGCCAGCAGCCCGACGGGACAGGGGACCAACAATGAGCAGTTCTTC.

The rearrangement joins TRBV5-1 to TRBJ2-7; 9 bases agree with TRBD2. With 4 bases clipped from V and 1 base from J, the junction kept 3 bases outside the gene matches. Germline V CDR1 and CDR2: SGHRS, YFSETQ. The CDR3 length is 14 residues. The DNA of the CDR3 is TGCGCCAGCAGCATAGCGGGAGTGTCCTACGAGCAGTACTTC. Its protein product is CASSIAGVSYEQYF.

The gene calls are TRBV7-3 and TRBJ1-1; D is unclear. Germline CDR1 SGHTA, CDR2 FQGTGA. V was shortened by 4 bases and J by 4 bases, with 10 bases between the two germline ends. There are 13 residues in the CDR3. CDR3 loop: CASSSWTVTEAFF. The CDR3 DNA is TGTGCCAGCAGCTCTTGGACGGTCACTGAAGCTTTCTTT.

The chain is built from TRBV19 and TRBJ2-1, with TRBD2 identical over 7 bases. With V trimmed by 6 bases and J by 4 bases, 9 bases remained unmatched. Germline V CDR1 and CDR2: LNHDA, SQIVND (reference sequence). The CDR3 consists of 15 residues. As DNA, the CDR3 is TGTGCCAGTAGCCTCGCGGGAGCTCAGTACAATGAGCAGTTCTTC. Translation gives CASSLAGAQYNEQFF.

The CDR3 region has the DNA TGTGCCAGCAGCTTGGTGGCCAGAAACACCGGGGAGCTGTTTTTT. It translates to CASSLVARNTGELFF. The rearrangement links TRBV5-4 to TRBJ2-2; no definite D call. The CDR3 is 15 amino acids. Trimming removed 0 bases at V and 2 bases at J, with 8 bases between. CDR1 is SGHNT, CDR2 YYREEE, per germline (reference sequence).

The gene calls are TRBV19 and TRBJ1-5; D is perhaps TRBD1 (5 bases). This CDR3 spans 12 amino acids. Germline CDR1 and CDR2: LNHDA and SQIVND (reference sequence). Trimming removed 8 bases at V and 4 bases at J, with 9 bases between. As DNA, the CDR3 is TGTGCCAGTGTGGGACGGAATCAGCCCCAGCATTTT. Encoded protein: CASVGRNQPQHF.

This chain links TRBV7-3 with TRBJ2-3; TRBD1 is a possible D gene (6 bases). The germline V and J ends were trimmed by 4 bases and 0 bases, with 8 bases remaining between them. The CDR3 length is 14 residues. Germline V gives CDR1 SGHTA, CDR2 FQGTGA. The CDR3 DNA sequence: TGTGCCAGCAGCTCCAGGGGCAGCACAGATACGCAGTATTTT. Translation: CASSSRGSTDTQYF.

The chain recombines TRBV20-1 with TRBJ2-3; 8 positions match TRBD2. The J segment lost 4 bases and the V segment lost 6 bases, leaving 9 bases of the junction unmatched. In germline, CDR1 is DFQATT, CDR2 SNEGSKA (reference sequence). This CDR3 is 14 amino acids long. The CDR3 DNA follows: TGCAGTGCAAGTCCGGGACTAGGGCCAGATACGCAGTATTTT. Protein product: CSASPGLGPDTQYF.